A single sample gave rise to the 30 T cell receptor beta chains below, sequenced in a study of shared clonotypes between healthy human individuals. CD8 cells classed as naive were CD45RO-negative and positively selected for CCR7, excluding terminally differentiated effector memory CD45RA+ cells. The data were produced by immunoSEQ multiplex PCR, yet TCRdb's version contains in-frame clones alone and is incomplete. The sample consists of approximately 2,200,000 clones, 90% to 95% of them appearing once. Material for sequencing was naive CD8+ T cells from PBMCs. These receptors were obtained from a man aged 18 to 35 in good health. Some clones in this sample may be carry-over from other donors' samples.

V usage is TRBV27 and J usage is TRBJ2-6; tentative D call: TRBD2 (5 bases). The CDR3 is 16 amino acids. The V gene's germline CDR1 is MNHEY and CDR2 SMNVEV (reference sequence). V shed 7 bases and J shed 4 bases, with 17 bases lying between them. The CDR3 nucleotides are TGTGCCAGCAAGTTAATAAAGGGAGACGGGGCCAACGTCCTGACTTTC. It yields the protein CASKLIKGDGANVLTF.

The chain is built from TRBV6-5 and TRBJ2-2, with D unclear. The CDR3 covers 13 residues. The V end was cut by 1 base, the J end by 7 bases, with 7 bases between. Germline CDR1 MNHEY, CDR2 SVGAGI. The CDR3 region has the DNA TGTGCCAGCAGTTACTACAGCCGCGGGGAGCTGTTTTTT. As protein: CASSYYSRGELFF.

The rearrangement uses TRBV28 and TRBJ1-1, with D perhaps TRBD1 (5 bases). V was shortened by 3 bases and J by 6 bases, with 17 bases between the two germline ends. Germline values: CDR1 MDHEN, CDR2 SYDVKM. This CDR3 region has 15 residues. This chain's CDR3 is CASSFQIGVIAEAFF. Written as DNA, the CDR3 is TGTGCCAGCAGTTTCCAGATAGGGGTCATCGCTGAAGCTTTCTTT.

This sequence joins TRBV6-1 and TRBJ2-7, with a weak D call TRBD1 (6 bases). Germline-derived CDR1 and CDR2 are MNHNS and SASEGT. CDR3 length equals 14 residues. V was clipped by 4 bases and J by 3 bases, with 13 bases between them. In nucleotides, the CDR3 is TGTGCCAGCAGTGCGAGGGACAAAGGCTACGAGCAGTACTTC. This codes for CASSARDKGYEQYF.

The J gene is TRBJ2-5, the V gene TRBV7-7; 14 positions agree with TRBD2. The trim removed 5 bases at V and 7 bases at J, leaving 9 bases unmatched. Germline values: CDR1 SSHAT, CDR2 FNYEAQ (reference sequence). The CDR3 covers 16 residues. In nucleotides, the CDR3 is TGTGCCAGCAGCCCCAGACTAGCGGGAGGGTCATTGACCCAGTACTTC. Translated: CASSPRLAGGSLTQYF. The entire variable domain, with the rest obtained from reference TRBV7-7 and TRBJ2-5, is as follows: GAGVSQSPRYKVTKRGQDVTLRCDPISSHATLYWYQQALGQGPEFLTYFNYEAQPDKSGLPSDRFSAERPEGSISTLTIQRTEQRDSAMYRCASSPRLAGGSLTQYFGPGTRLLVL.

The rearrangement uses TRBV6-1 and TRBJ2-7; 10 bases line up with TRBD2. Germline loops: CDR1 MNHNS, CDR2 SASEGT. The CDR3 runs 15 residues. V shed 4 bases, J shed 0 bases, and the junction held 3 bases outside the gene matches. The CDR3 nucleotides are TGTGCCAGCAGTGTATGGACTAGCGGCTCCTACGAGCAGTACTTC. Translation: CASSVWTSGSYEQYF.

Comment on this clone: Other DNA sequences in this specimen translate into the identical CDR3. The chain joins TRBV10-1 to TRBJ2-7; 8 bases line up with TRBD1. Germline CDR1 is WNHNN and CDR2 is SYGVQD (reference sequence). The V segment lost 2 bases and the J segment 3 bases; nucleotides outside the gene matches: 0. This CDR3 is 13 amino acids long. This CDR3 reads CASSETGGYEQYF. The CDR3 region has the DNA TGCGCCAGCAGTGAGACAGGGGGCTACGAGCAGTACTTC.

Remarks on this clone: The same CDR3 also results from other DNA sequences found in this sample. J is TRBJ1-1 and V is TRBV7-9; no definite D call. V lost 3 bases and J 4 bases, leaving 6 bases between the germline ends. The CDR3 spans 12 residues. The germline V gene encodes CDR1 SEHNR and CDR2 FQNEAQ (reference sequence). This chain's CDR3 is CASSFGRTEAFF. In DNA, the CDR3 is TGTGCCAGCAGCTTCGGTCGCACTGAAGCTTTCTTT.

This chain links TRBV27 with TRBJ1-5, with D possibly matching TRBD1 (6 bases). Looked up from germline, CDR1 is MNHEY and CDR2 is SMNVEV (reference sequence). V dropped 0 bases and J dropped 6 bases, with 15 bases sitting between them. The CDR3 sequence is 16 residues long. The chain's CDR3 is CASSLSGGRGTQPQHF. DNA for the CDR3: TGTGCCAGCAGTTTATCAGGGGGGCGGGGGACTCAGCCCCAGCATTTT.

The chain has TRBV7-9 and TRBJ2-1; the D is unclear. The germline gives CDR1 SEHNR, CDR2 FQNEAQ (reference sequence). Between the trimmed V and J ends, which lost 5 bases and 7 bases, there was a span of 12 bases. The CDR3 runs 13 residues. This chain's CDR3 is CASSVGLSNEQFF. The CDR3 nucleotides are TGTGCCAGCAGCGTCGGCCTATCGAATGAGCAGTTCTTC.

The chain recombines TRBV9 with TRBJ1-3; unclear D gene. In germline, CDR1 is SGDLS, CDR2 YYNGEE. Trimming took off 2 bases at V and 0 bases at J, with 9 bases between the two ends. This CDR3 comprises 15 residues. The CDR3 nucleotides read TGTGCCAGCAGCGTTAACCTGGGCTCTGGAAACACCATATATTTT. Amino acid sequence: CASSVNLGSGNTIYF.

The chain recombines TRBV7-9 with TRBJ2-7; 9 bases are a match to TRBD1. V lost 11 bases, J lost 6 bases, and 8 bases stayed unmatched. The CDR3 is 12 residues long. In germline, CDR1 is SEHNR, CDR2 FQNEAQ (reference sequence). In DNA, the CDR3 is TGTGCCGGGGGACAGGGTCGTAGCGAGCAGTACTTC. This gives the protein CAGGQGRSEQYF.

V usage is TRBV4-3 and J usage is TRBJ1-1; 7 positions agree with TRBD1. The CDR3 totals 16 residues. The V gene's germline CDR1 is LGHNA and CDR2 YSLEER. V dropped 3 bases and J dropped 5; count of bases not matched to a gene: 12. The CDR3 sequence is CASSHLGQEYGTEAFF. DNA of the CDR3: TGCGCCAGCAGCCACCTCGGACAGGAATACGGTACTGAAGCTTTCTTT.

The V gene is TRBV5-1, the J gene TRBJ2-2; D may be TRBD1 or TRBD2 (5 bases each). V lost 4 bases, J lost 2 bases, and 15 bases lay in between. Germline V gene sequence: CDR1 SGHRS, CDR2 YFSETQ. The length of the CDR3 is 16 residues. The CDR3 sequence is CASSPGLDRNTGELFF. For the CDR3, the DNA is TGCGCCAGCAGCCCGGGGCTGGACCGAAACACCGGGGAGCTGTTTTTT.

This chain connects TRBV5-4 to TRBJ2-2, with D hard to call. V lost 0 bases and J lost 1, with 7 bases in between. The germline CDR1 and CDR2 sequences are SGHNT and YYREEE (reference sequence). CDR3 length: 15 amino acids. The CDR3 bases are TGTGCCAGCAGCTTGGACCCCGAGAACACCGGGGAGCTGTTTTTT. It codes for CASSLDPENTGELFF.

This sequence joins TRBV27 and TRBJ2-3, with a tentative D call TRBD2 (5 bases). V was pared by 3 bases and J by 6 bases, with 10 bases between. CDR1 and CDR2 from the germline V gene are MNHEY and SMNVEV (reference sequence). There are 13 residues in the CDR3. Here the CDR3 DNA reads TGTGCCAGCAGTTTTTCCGGGATCGATACGCAGTATTTT. Encoded protein: CASSFSGIDTQYF.

This clone was detected once. The gene calls are TRBV5-1 and TRBJ1-1; D perhaps matches TRBD1 (6 bases). Germline V gene sequence: CDR1 SGHRS, CDR2 YFSETQ. This CDR3 is built from 15 residues. The ends were cut back, 3 bases at V and 0 bases at J, with 12 bases in the middle. The CDR3 protein is CASSWDMGLNTEAFF. CDR3 sequence (DNA): TGCGCCAGCAGCTGGGACATGGGGTTGAACACTGAAGCTTTCTTT.

This chain uses TRBV4-3 with TRBJ1-4; 7 bases fit TRBD1. This CDR3 region has 15 residues. V gave up 4 bases and J gave up 2 bases; unmatched junction bases: 4. Germline V lookup: CDR1 LGHNA, CDR2 YSLEER. The CDR3 sequence: CASSRLQGTNEKLFF. CDR3 DNA sequence: TGCGCCAGCAGCCGACTACAGGGGACTAATGAAAAACTGTTTTTT.

The genes are TRBV4-3 and TRBJ1-5; weak D call: TRBD1 (5 bases). In germline, CDR1 is LGHNA, CDR2 YSLEER. CDR3 length equals 15 residues. The V end lost 0 bases, the J end lost 5 bases, and 11 bases lay between the germline ends. The CDR3 here is CASSQDVEGDQPQHF. In DNA, the CDR3 is TGCGCCAGCAGCCAAGATGTGGAAGGGGATCAGCCCCAGCATTTT.

This rearrangement joins TRBV5-8 to TRBJ1-4; D possibly corresponds to TRBD1 (6 bases). CDR3 length: 17 amino acids. The ends were cut back, 1 base at V and 8 bases at J, with 21 bases in the middle. Germline lookup yields CDR1 SGHTS and CDR2 YDEGEE. CDR3 bases: TGTGCCAGCAGCTTGAAGGTCTGGGGGGCGCGTCGGGAAAAACTGTTTTTT. This gives the protein CASSLKVWGARREKLFF.

V is TRBV27 and J is TRBJ2-1; TRBD2 matches at 15 bases. The J segment lost 4 bases and the V segment lost 5 bases, leaving 9 bases of the junction unmatched. The CDR3 extends over 18 amino acids. The germline V gene encodes CDR1 MNHEY and CDR2 SMNVEV (reference sequence). Here the CDR3 reads CASSLRTSGRVPYNEQFF. Here the CDR3 DNA reads TGTGCCAGCAGTCTCCGGACTAGCGGGAGGGTTCCTTACAATGAGCAGTTCTTC.

The rearrangement links TRBV11-1 to TRBJ1-1; TRBD1 aligns across 7 bases. J was trimmed by 5 bases and V by 5 bases; bases with no gene match: 8. Looked up from germline, CDR1 is SGHAT and CDR2 is FQDESV (reference sequence). The CDR3 is 14 amino acids. CDR3 loop: CASSPRQGETEAFF. DNA for the CDR3: TGTGCCAGCAGCCCCCGACAGGGAGAAACTGAAGCTTTCTTT. Full variable domain (outside the CDR3, taken from reference TRBV11-1 and TRBJ1-1): EAEVAQSPRYKITEKSQAVAFWCDPISGHATLYWYRQILGQGPELLVQFQDESVVDDSQLPKDRFSAERLKGVDSTLKIQPAELGDSAMYLCASSPRQGETEAFFGQGTRLTVV.

This clone appeared once. This chain uses TRBV7-9 with TRBJ1-1; no definite D call. V was clipped by 4 bases and J by 6 bases, with 12 bases between them. Germline V gives CDR1 SEHNR, CDR2 FQNEAQ (reference sequence). The CDR3 covers 13 residues. In DNA form, the CDR3 reads TGTGCCAGCAGCTCCTGGCTTGAGGCTGAAGCTTTCTTT. This gives the protein CASSSWLEAEAFF.

The genes are TRBV7-2 and TRBJ2-7, with D hard to call. The length of the CDR3 is 17 residues. Germline CDR1 is SGHTA and CDR2 is FQGNSA. V was trimmed by 4 bases and J by 2 bases, leaving 21 bases between them. This CDR3 is CASSSIRADHKPYEQYF. CDR3 coding DNA: TGTGCCAGCAGCTCAATTCGGGCCGACCACAAACCCTACGAGCAGTACTTC.

The chain joins TRBV15 to TRBJ2-7; maybe TRBD1 (5 bases). The CDR3 sequence is 13 residues long. CDR1 and CDR2 (germline): LNHNV, YYDKDF (reference sequence). Trimming took 3 bases from V and 6 from J, leaving 12 bases between them. The CDR3 bases are TGTGCCACCAGCAGGGGGCCACCGGGCGAGCAGTACTTC. As protein: CATSRGPPGEQYF.

This sequence joins TRBV28 and TRBJ2-7, with 9 bases aligning to TRBD2. Germline values: CDR1 MDHEN, CDR2 SYDVKM. Trimming took 5 bases from V and 1 from J; bases not matched to a gene: 15. The CDR3 sequence is 18 residues long. The CDR3: CASSPTVGAGGFSYEQYF. CDR3 DNA sequence: TGTGCCAGCAGTCCTACCGTGGGAGCGGGAGGATTTTCCTACGAGCAGTACTTC.

This chain joins TRBV18 and TRBJ2-3, with TRBD2 as a possible D gene (5 bases). Germline values: CDR1 KGHSH, CDR2 LQKENI. The V end was cut by 1 base, the J end by 0 bases, with 11 bases between. This CDR3 is 16 amino acids long. The CDR3 DNA reads TGTGCCAGCTCACCACTGGTGGAGGACAGCACAGATACGCAGTATTTT. It yields the protein CASSPLVEDSTDTQYF.

The chain combines TRBV28 with TRBJ2-7; no definite D call. V lost 2 bases and J 5 bases, leaving 10 bases between the germline ends. This CDR3 is built from 13 residues. The germline gives CDR1 MDHEN, CDR2 SYDVKM. The CDR3 protein is CASSLILFNEQYF. For the CDR3, the DNA is TGTGCCAGCAGTTTAATTTTATTCAACGAGCAGTACTTC.

This clone has only one observation. This CDR3 is CASSGGRVGGIQPQHF. The DNA of the CDR3 is TGTGCCAGCAGTGGAGGTAGGGTGGGAGGAATTCAGCCCCAGCATTTT. The rearrangement links TRBV2 to TRBJ1-5; D unresolved. Trimming stripped 4 bases from V and 6 bases from J, with 19 bases between. Germline CDR1 reads SNHLY; CDR2 reads FYNNEI. The CDR3 loop spans 16 amino acids.

V is TRBV5-6 and J is TRBJ2-1, with TRBD1 matching 11 bases. The V gene end was trimmed by 2 bases and the J gene end by 6 bases; junction bases not matched to a gene: 4. The germline V gene encodes CDR1 SGHDT and CDR2 YYEEEE. This CDR3 region has 15 residues. The CDR3 here is CASSLGQGAGNEQFF. The DNA of the CDR3 is TGTGCCAGCAGCTTAGGACAGGGGGCTGGCAATGAGCAGTTCTTC.